This T cell receptor beta chain is drawn from a study of OX40 agonist ivuxolimab in advanced cancers. TCRdb keeps only in-frame clones here, not all; method: immunoSEQ multiplex PCR. The sample shows roughly 75,000 clones, about 85% of them seen only once. Patients with a history of autoimmune disease or on systemic immunosuppression were excluded. From germline, CDR1 is LGHNA and CDR2 YNFKEQ. The CDR3 is made up of 17 amino acids. With 1 base removed from V and 6 bases from J, the gap between germline ends came to 22 bases. The sequence came from an adult with an advanced solid tumor such as melanoma, head and neck, liver or kidney cancer. The source was CD4+ or CD8+ T cells sorted from blood, collected in a trial of the OX40 agonist ivuxolimab. This chain joins TRBV4-2 and TRBJ2-7; D is ambiguous. CDR3 sequence reads: CASSQARGDKLAGEQYF. For the CDR3, the DNA is TGTGCCAGCAGCCAAGCCCGCGGAGACAAGTTGGCAGGCGAGCAGTACTTC.